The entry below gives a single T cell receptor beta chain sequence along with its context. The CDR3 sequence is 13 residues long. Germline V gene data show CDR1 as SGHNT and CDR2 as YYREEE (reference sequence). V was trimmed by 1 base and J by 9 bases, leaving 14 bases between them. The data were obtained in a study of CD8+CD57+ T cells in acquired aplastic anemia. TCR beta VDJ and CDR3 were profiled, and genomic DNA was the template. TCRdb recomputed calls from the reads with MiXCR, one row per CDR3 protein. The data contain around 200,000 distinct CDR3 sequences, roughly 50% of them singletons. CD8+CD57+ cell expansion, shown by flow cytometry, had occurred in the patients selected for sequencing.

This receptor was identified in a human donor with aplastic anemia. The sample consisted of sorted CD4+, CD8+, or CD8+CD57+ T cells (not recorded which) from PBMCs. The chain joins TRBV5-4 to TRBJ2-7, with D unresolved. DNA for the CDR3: TGTGCCAGCAGCTTGAAGGGTAGGTCGGGGCAGTACTTC. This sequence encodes CASSLKGRSGQYF. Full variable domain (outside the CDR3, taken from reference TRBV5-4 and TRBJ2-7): ETGVTQSPTHLIKTRGQQVTLRCSSQSGHNTVSWYQQALGQGPQFIFQYYREEENGRGNFPPRFSGLQFPNYSSELNVNALELDDSALYLCASSLKGRSGQYFGPGTRLTVT.